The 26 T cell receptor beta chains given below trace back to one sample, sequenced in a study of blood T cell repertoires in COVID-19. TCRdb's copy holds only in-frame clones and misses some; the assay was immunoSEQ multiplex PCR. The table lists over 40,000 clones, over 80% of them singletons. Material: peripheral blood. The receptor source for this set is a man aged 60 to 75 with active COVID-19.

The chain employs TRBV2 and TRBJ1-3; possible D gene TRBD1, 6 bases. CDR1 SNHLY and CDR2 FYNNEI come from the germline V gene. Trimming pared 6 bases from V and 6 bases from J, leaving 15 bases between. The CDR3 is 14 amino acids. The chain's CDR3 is CASRYRVRENTIYF. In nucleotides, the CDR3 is TGTGCCAGCAGATACAGGGTGAGGGAAAACACCATATATTTT. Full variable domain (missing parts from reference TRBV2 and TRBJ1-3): EPEVTQTPSHQVTQMGQEVILRCVPISNHLYFYWYRQILGQKVEFLVSFYNNEISEKSEIFDDQFSVERPDGSNFTLKIRSTKLEDSAMYFCASRYRVRENTIYFGEGSWLTVV.

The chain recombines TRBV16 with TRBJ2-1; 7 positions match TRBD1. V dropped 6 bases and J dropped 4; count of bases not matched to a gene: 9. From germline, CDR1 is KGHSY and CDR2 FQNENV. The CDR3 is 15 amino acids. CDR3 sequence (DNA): TGTGCCAGCAGTCAAAATACAGGGGCTTACAATGAGCAGTTCTTC. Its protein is CASSQNTGAYNEQFF.

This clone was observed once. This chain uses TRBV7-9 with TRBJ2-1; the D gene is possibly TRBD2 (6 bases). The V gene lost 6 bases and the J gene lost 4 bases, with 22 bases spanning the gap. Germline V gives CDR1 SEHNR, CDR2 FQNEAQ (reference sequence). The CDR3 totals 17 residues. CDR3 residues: CASSSRGSSGRYNEQFF. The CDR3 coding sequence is TGTGCCAGCAGTTCTAGGGGCTCCAGCGGGCGGTACAATGAGCAGTTCTTC.

CDR3 in amino acids: CASSLVGNTEAFF. The CDR3 coding sequence is TGTGCCAGCAGTTTAGTCGGGAACACTGAAGCTTTCTTT. The rearrangement uses TRBV27 and TRBJ1-1, with D unclear. CDR1 MNHEY and CDR2 SMNVEV come from the germline V gene (reference sequence). The CDR3 loop spans 13 amino acids. V was cut by 2 bases and J by 1 base, with 5 bases left in between.

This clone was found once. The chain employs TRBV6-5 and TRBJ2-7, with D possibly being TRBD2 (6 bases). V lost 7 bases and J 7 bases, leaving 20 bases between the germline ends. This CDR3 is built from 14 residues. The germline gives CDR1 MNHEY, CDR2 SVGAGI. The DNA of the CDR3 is TGTGCCAGCAATTCGGGACTCTCTGGGAGGGAGCAGTACTTC. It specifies CASNSGLSGREQYF.

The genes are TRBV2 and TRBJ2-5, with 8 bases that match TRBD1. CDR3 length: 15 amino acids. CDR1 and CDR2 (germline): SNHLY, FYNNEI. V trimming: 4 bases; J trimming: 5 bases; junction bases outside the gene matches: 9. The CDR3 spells CASSGTQGVRETQYF. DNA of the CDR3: TGTGCCAGCAGTGGCACACAGGGGGTAAGGGAGACCCAGTACTTC.

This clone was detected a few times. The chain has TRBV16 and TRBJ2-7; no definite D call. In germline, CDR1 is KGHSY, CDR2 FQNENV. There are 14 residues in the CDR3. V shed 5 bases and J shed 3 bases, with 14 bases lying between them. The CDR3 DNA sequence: TGTGCCAGCAGCTCCGCCCACAGCTACTACGAGCAGTACTTC. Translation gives CASSSAHSYYEQYF.

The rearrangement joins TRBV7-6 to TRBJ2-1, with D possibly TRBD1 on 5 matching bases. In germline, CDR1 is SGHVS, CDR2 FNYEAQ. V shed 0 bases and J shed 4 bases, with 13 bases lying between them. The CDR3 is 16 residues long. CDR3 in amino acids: CASSLAVGATYNEQFF. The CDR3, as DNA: TGTGCCAGCAGCTTAGCGGTAGGGGCCACGTACAATGAGCAGTTCTTC.

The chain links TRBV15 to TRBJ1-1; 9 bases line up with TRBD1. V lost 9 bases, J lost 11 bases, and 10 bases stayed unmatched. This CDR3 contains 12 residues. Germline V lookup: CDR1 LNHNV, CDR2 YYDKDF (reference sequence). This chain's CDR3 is CATSDRGSGAFF. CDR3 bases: TGTGCCACTTCGGACAGGGGCAGCGGTGCTTTCTTT.

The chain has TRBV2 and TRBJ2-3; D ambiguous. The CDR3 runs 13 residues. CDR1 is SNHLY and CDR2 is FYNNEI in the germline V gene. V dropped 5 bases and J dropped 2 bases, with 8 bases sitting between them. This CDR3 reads CASSPSFTDTQYF. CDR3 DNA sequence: TGTGCCAGCAGTCCCAGTTTCACAGATACGCAGTATTTT.

CDR3 DNA: TGTGCCAGCAGTTCCTGGGCAGATAAGGTTGAAGCTTTCTTT. This codes for CASSSWADKVEAFF. This rearrangement joins TRBV27 to TRBJ1-1; D gene ambiguous. The V end lost 4 bases, the J end lost 7 bases, and 16 bases lay between the germline ends. The CDR3 consists of 14 residues. Germline lookup yields CDR1 MNHEY and CDR2 SMNVEV (reference sequence).

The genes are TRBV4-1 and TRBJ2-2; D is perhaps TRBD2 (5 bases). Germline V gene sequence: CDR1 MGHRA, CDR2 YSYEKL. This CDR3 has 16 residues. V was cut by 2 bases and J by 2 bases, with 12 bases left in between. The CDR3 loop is CASSQTLALNTGELFF. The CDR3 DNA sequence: TGCGCCAGCAGCCAAACCCTAGCCCTAAACACCGGGGAGCTGTTTTTT.

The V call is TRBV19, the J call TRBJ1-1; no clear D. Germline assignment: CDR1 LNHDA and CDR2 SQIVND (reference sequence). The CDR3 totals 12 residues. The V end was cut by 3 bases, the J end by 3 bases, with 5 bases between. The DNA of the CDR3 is TGTGCCAGTAGTATCGGGTACACTGAAGCTTTCTTT. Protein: CASSIGYTEAFF. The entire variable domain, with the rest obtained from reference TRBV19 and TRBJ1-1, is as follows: DGGITQSPKYLFRKEGQNVTLSCEQNLNHDAMYWYRQDPGQGLRLIYYSQIVNDFQKGDIAEGYSVSREKKESFPLTVTSAQKNPTAFYLCASSIGYTEAFFGQGTRLTVV.

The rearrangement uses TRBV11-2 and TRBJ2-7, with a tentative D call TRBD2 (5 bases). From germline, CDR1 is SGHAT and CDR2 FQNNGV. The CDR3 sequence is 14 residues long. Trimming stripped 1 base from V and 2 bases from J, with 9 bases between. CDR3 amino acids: CASSLATGTYEQYF. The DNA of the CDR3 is TGTGCCAGCAGCTTAGCTACGGGAACCTACGAGCAGTACTTC.

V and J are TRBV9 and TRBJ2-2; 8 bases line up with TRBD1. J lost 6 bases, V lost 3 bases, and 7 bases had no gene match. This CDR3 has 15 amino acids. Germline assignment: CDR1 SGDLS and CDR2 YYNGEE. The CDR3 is CASSARQGSSGELFF. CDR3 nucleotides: TGTGCCAGCAGCGCCAGACAGGGGAGTTCCGGGGAGCTGTTTTTT.

CDR3 DNA sequence: TGCGCCAGCAGCTTGTCAGGGATTAGTGTTTTAGATGGCTACACCTTC. Encoded protein: CASSLSGISVLDGYTF. The chain joins TRBV5-1 to TRBJ1-2; D is perhaps TRBD1 (5 bases). The germline CDR1 and CDR2 sequences are SGHRS and YFSETQ. Trimming removed 1 base at V and 6 bases at J, with 19 bases between. CDR3 length: 16 amino acids.

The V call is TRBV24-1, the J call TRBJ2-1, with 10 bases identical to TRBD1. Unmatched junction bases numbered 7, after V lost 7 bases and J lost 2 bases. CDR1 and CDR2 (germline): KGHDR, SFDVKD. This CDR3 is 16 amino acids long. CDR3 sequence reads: CATSASGTGAYNEQFF. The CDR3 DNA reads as TGTGCCACCAGCGCTTCCGGGACAGGGGCCTACAATGAGCAGTTCTTC.

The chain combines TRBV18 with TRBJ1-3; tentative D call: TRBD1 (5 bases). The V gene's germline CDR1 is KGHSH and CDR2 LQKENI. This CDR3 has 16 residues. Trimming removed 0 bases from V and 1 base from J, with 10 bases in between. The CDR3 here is CASSPPMGGSGNTIYF. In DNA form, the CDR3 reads TGTGCCAGCTCACCACCGATGGGGGGATCTGGAAACACCATATATTTT.

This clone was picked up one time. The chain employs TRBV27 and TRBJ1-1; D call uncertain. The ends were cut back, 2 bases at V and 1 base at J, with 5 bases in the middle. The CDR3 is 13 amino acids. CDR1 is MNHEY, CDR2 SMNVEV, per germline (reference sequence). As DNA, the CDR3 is TGTGCCAGCAGTTTAAGCCGGAACACTGAAGCTTTCTTT. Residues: CASSLSRNTEAFF.

The CDR3 here is CASIGQGNSPLHF. The CDR3 region has the DNA TGTGCCAGCATCGGACAGGGGAATTCACCCCTCCACTTT. The chain recombines TRBV6-5 with TRBJ1-6, with 9 bases fitting TRBD1. Germline V lookup: CDR1 MNHEY, CDR2 SVGAGI. The CDR3 runs to 13 residues. Trimming took 7 bases from V and 7 from J; bases not matched to a gene: 2.

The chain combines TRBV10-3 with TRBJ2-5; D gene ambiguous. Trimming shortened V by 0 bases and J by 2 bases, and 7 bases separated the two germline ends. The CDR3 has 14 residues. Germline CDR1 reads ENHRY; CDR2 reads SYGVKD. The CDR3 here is CAISESGRQETQYF. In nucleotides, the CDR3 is TGTGCCATCAGTGAGTCGGGCAGACAAGAGACCCAGTACTTC.

For the CDR3, the DNA is TGCGCCAGCAGCTTCCAACGGGGGAGATTCGCCGAGCAGTACTTC. This sequence encodes CASSFQRGRFAEQYF. The chain joins TRBV5-1 to TRBJ2-7, with D maybe TRBD2 (6 bases). V was shortened by 2 bases and J by 6 bases, with 18 bases between the two germline ends. CDR1 is SGHRS and CDR2 is YFSETQ in the germline V gene. This CDR3 spans 15 amino acids.

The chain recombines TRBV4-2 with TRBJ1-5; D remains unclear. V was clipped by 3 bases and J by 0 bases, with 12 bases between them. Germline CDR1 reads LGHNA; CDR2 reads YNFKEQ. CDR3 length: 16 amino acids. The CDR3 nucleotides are TGTGCCAGCAGCCAGGAACAGACGAATAGCAATCAGCCCCAGCATTTT. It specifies CASSQEQTNSNQPQHF.

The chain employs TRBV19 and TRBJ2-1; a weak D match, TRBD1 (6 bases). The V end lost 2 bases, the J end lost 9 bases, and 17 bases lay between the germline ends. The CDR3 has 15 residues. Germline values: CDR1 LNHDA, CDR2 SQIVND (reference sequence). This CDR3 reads CASSINILARGEQFF. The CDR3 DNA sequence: TGTGCCAGTAGTATAAATATTCTGGCCAGGGGTGAGCAGTTCTTC. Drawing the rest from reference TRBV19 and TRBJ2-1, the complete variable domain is DGGITQSPKYLFRKEGQNVTLSCEQNLNHDAMYWYRQDPGQGLRLIYYSQIVNDFQKGDIAEGYSVSREKKESFPLTVTSAQKNPTAFYLCASSINILARGEQFFGPGTRLTVL.

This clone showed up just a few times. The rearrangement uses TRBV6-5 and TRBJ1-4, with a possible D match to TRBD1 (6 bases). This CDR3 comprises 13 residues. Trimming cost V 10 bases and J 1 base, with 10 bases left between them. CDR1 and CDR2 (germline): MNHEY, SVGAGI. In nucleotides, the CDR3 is TGTGCCACCAGCAGGGGAACTAATGAAAAACTGTTTTTT. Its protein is CATSRGTNEKLFF.

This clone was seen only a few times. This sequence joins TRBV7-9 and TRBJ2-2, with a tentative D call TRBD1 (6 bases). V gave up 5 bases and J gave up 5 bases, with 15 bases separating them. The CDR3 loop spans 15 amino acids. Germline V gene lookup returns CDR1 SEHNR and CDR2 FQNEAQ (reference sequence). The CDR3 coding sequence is TGTGCCAGCAGCCTCGTTGAGGGGGTTACCGGGGAGCTGTTTTTT. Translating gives CASSLVEGVTGELFF.